This T cell receptor (beta chain) was captured in a study of OX40 agonist ivuxolimab in advanced cancers. Turning to the study itself: Partial responses occurred in Three dose-escalation patients, one with hepatocellular carcinoma and two with cutaneous melanoma.

V dropped 0 bases and J dropped 3 bases, with 11 bases sitting between them. The CDR3 covers 15 residues. Germline V lookup: CDR1 SGHNT, CDR2 YYREEE (reference sequence). Sequencing was performed with immunoSEQ multiplex PCR; in TCRdb, only in-frame clones are kept and a portion is missing. The sample includes around 66,000 clones, more than 80% seen only once; the top ten take approximately 1%. The clonotype originates from an adult with an advanced solid tumor such as melanoma, head and neck, liver or kidney cancer. The chain carries TRBV5-4 and TRBJ2-3; D gene unclear. The source material was CD4+ or CD8+ T cells sorted from blood, sampled in a trial of the OX40 agonist ivuxolimab. Written as DNA, the CDR3 is TGTGCCAGCAGCTTGGGGAGCACAGCGACAGATACGCAGTATTTT. Translation gives CASSLGSTATDTQYF.